What follows are 6 T cell receptor beta chains derived from one specimen sequenced in a study of cytomegalovirus exposure and HLA in healthy donors. Both 60 Vbeta primers and 13 Jbeta primers went into the PCR. Assay: immunoSEQ multiplex PCR; the TCRdb copy retains only in-frame clones and omits some. Altogether some 210,000 clones are present, 85% to 90% being singletons, with the ten largest covering 1.3%. Source material: PBMCs. All receptors come from a man aged 25-40 years in good health and CMV-seronegative.

This clone has just one count. The J gene is TRBJ2-3, the V gene TRBV27; 8 bases fit TRBD2. The CDR3 extends over 19 amino acids. Germline CDR1 MNHEY, CDR2 SMNVEV (reference sequence). V gave up 2 bases and J gave up 8 bases; unmatched junction bases: 21. CDR3 residues: CASSLKTPTAGANKPTQYF. In nucleotides, the CDR3 is TGTGCCAGCAGTTTAAAGACGCCCACAGCGGGAGCCAACAAGCCTACGCAGTATTTT.

The J gene is TRBJ1-2, the V gene TRBV15, with a tentative D call TRBD1 (6 bases). Germline CDR1 LNHNV, CDR2 YYDKDF (reference sequence). Trimming took 1 base from V and 1 from J, leaving 13 bases between them. The CDR3 is made up of 16 amino acids. For the CDR3, the DNA is TGTGCCACCAGCAGAGGCGCGGGGGGCGGTAACTATGGCTACACCTTC. This codes for CATSRGAGGGNYGYTF.

The chain combines TRBV25-1 with TRBJ1-3; 8 bases map to TRBD1. Germline CDR1 is MGHDK and CDR2 is SYGVNS. J lost 4 bases, V lost 1 base, and 3 bases had no gene match. CDR3 length: 15 residues. Here the CDR3 reads CASSEFPGGGNTIYF. CDR3 bases: TGTGCCAGCAGTGAATTCCCAGGGGGCGGAAACACCATATATTTT.

This clone has just a few counts. V is TRBV7-2 and J is TRBJ2-2; D may be TRBD1 (6 bases). Trimming removed 1 base from V and 6 bases from J, with 15 bases in between. The CDR3 contains 16 residues. The germline CDR1 and CDR2 sequences are SGHTA and FQGNSA. In DNA, the CDR3 is TGTGCCAGCAGCTTAGGTCAGGGGCCCTGGTCCGGGGAGCTGTTTTTT. It codes for CASSLGQGPWSGELFF.

The chain employs TRBV28 and TRBJ1-2, with 7 bases fitting TRBD1. J was trimmed by 3 bases and V by 2 bases; bases with no gene match: 6. CDR1 and CDR2 (germline): MDHEN, SYDVKM. CDR3 length equals 15 residues. The CDR3 DNA reads as TGTGCCAGCAGTTTAAGGGGGACAGTGGACTATGGCTACACCTTC. Its translation: CASSLRGTVDYGYTF.

J is TRBJ2-1 and V is TRBV27, with TRBD1 as a possible D gene (5 bases). Germline V gives CDR1 MNHEY, CDR2 SMNVEV (reference sequence). The germline V and J ends were trimmed by 5 bases and 5 bases, with 16 bases remaining between them. This CDR3 spans 15 amino acids. The CDR3 loop is CASSLGAGSNNEQFF. The CDR3 DNA follows: TGTGCCAGCAGTCTAGGGGCAGGGTCAAACAATGAGCAGTTCTTC.